Below, one T cell receptor (beta chain) is given with its context. Losses at the gene ends were 5 bases for V and 8 bases for J; bases not matched to a gene: 5. The CDR3 extends over 13 amino acids. The sample comes from a study of blood T cell repertoires in COVID-19. Donors were grouped by their self-reported clinical history. No more than 2 weeks before study entry, exposed participants had met a case of COVID-19. Using immunoSEQ multiplex PCR, the repertoire was profiled, and TCRdb retains in-frame clones only, with some absent. The table lists about 320,000 clones, approximately 81% of them singletons.

Input material: PBMCs or T cells enriched from blood (not recorded which). The rearrangement links TRBV12-3 or TRBV12-4 to TRBJ2-1; 8 positions match TRBD2. This TCR came from a woman in her 30s who had been exposed to COVID-19. CDR3 nucleotide sequence: TGTGCCAGCAGTGTCGTGCGGGGGGATGAGCAGTTCTTC. It specifies CASSVVRGDEQFF.